These 30 T cell receptor beta chains originate from one sample sequenced in a study of CD8 T cells in Susac syndrome. Random-hexamer reverse transcription was applied to roughly 0.45 to 1 ug RNA. TCRdb analysed the immunoSEQ multiplex PCR reads with MiXCR anew, one entry per CDR3 protein. The sample has 160,000 or so distinct CDR3 sequences, nearly 97% seen once; the top ten hold 0.14% to 0.15%. Sequencing used CD8+ T cells from PBMCs. The receptors shown here come from a human donor with multiple sclerosis.

This chain joins TRBV27 and TRBJ2-1; D is possibly TRBD1 (6 bases). This CDR3 has 14 amino acids. Trimming removed 7 bases at V and 3 bases at J, with 13 bases between. Germline V lookup: CDR1 MNHEY, CDR2 SMNVEV (reference sequence). Here the CDR3 reads CASTSRTDYNEQFF. CDR3 nucleotide sequence: TGTGCCAGCACCTCACGGACAGACTACAATGAGCAGTTCTTC.

V and J are TRBV13 and TRBJ2-5, with D perhaps TRBD1 (6 bases). CDR1 and CDR2 from the germline V gene are PRHDT and FYEKMQ (reference sequence). Trimming shortened V by 6 bases and J by 5 bases, and 13 bases separated the two germline ends. CDR3 length: 13 residues. The chain's CDR3 is CASRGAARETQYF. As DNA, the CDR3 is TGTGCCAGCAGGGGGGCGGCGCGGGAGACCCAGTACTTC.

The V and J genes are TRBV29-1 and TRBJ2-7; the D gene is possibly TRBD1 (5 bases). The CDR3 is made up of 12 amino acids. V shed 2 bases and J shed 3 bases, with 8 bases lying between them. Germline CDR1 SQVTM, CDR2 ANQGSEA. CDR3 residues: CSVELTDYEQYF. In DNA, the CDR3 is TGCAGCGTTGAATTGACAGACTACGAGCAGTACTTC.

The chain employs TRBV3-1 and TRBJ1-1, with D perhaps matching TRBD1 (6 bases). The V end was cut by 4 bases, the J end by 3 bases, with 15 bases between. The CDR3 length is 15 residues. From germline, CDR1 is LGHDT and CDR2 YNNKEL (reference sequence). CDR3 residues: CASSPHRDLDTEAFF. CDR3 nucleotide sequence: TGTGCCAGCAGCCCCCACAGGGACCTGGACACTGAAGCTTTCTTT.

The J gene is TRBJ1-1, the V gene TRBV30, with D perhaps matching TRBD1 (5 bases). The germline V and J ends were trimmed by 2 bases and 4 bases, with 11 bases remaining between them. The CDR3 is made up of 13 amino acids. Germline lookup yields CDR1 GTSNPN and CDR2 SVGIG (reference sequence). The CDR3 reads CAWSYRRVTEAFF. The DNA of the CDR3 is TGTGCCTGGAGTTATCGCAGGGTCACTGAAGCTTTCTTT. Drawing the rest from reference TRBV30 and TRBJ1-1, the complete variable domain is SQTIHQWPATLVQPVGSPLSLECTVEGTSNPNLYWYRQAAGRGLQLLFYSVGIGQISSEVPQNLSASRPQDRQFILSSKKLLLSDSGFYLCAWSYRRVTEAFFGQGTRLTVV.

The CDR3 DNA reads as TGTGCCAGCAGTTCGATCGGGGGATTAGCCAAAAACATTCAGTACTTC. The encoded protein is CASSSIGGLAKNIQYF. This sequence joins TRBV27 and TRBJ2-4; tentative D call: TRBD2 (6 bases). The CDR3 has 16 amino acids. The V end lost 4 bases, the J end lost 0 bases, and 13 bases lay between the germline ends. Germline CDR1 is MNHEY and CDR2 is SMNVEV (reference sequence).

The rearrangement links TRBV20-1 to TRBJ2-5; tentative D call: TRBD1 (5 bases). This CDR3 has 16 residues. The V end was cut by 5 bases, the J end by 5 bases, with 24 bases between. Germline V lookup: CDR1 DFQATT, CDR2 SNEGSKA (reference sequence). In DNA form, the CDR3 reads TGCAGTGCTTCCTCCCCGTTTGGCAGGGCGGACGAGACCCAGTACTTC. Protein: CSASSPFGRADETQYF.

The DNA of the CDR3 is TGTGCCAGCAGTTCCCGGGACAGGGGAAATCGAGGAGTGGATGAGCAGTTCTTC. It encodes CASSSRDRGNRGVDEQFF. V gene TRBV27 combines with J gene TRBJ2-1; 10 bases are shared with TRBD1. Trimming at V came to 4 bases and at J to 8 bases, leaving 17 bases not matched to a gene. The CDR3 is 18 amino acids. Germline assignment: CDR1 MNHEY and CDR2 SMNVEV (reference sequence).

The chain has TRBV7-9 and TRBJ2-5; D is perhaps TRBD2 (6 bases). Trimming removed 3 bases from V and 2 bases from J, with 10 bases in between. The CDR3 is 14 residues long. Germline V lookup: CDR1 SEHNR, CDR2 FQNEAQ (reference sequence). In DNA, the CDR3 is TGTGCCAGCAGCTTCAGGCGGGATCAAGAGACCCAGTACTTC. Its protein product is CASSFRRDQETQYF.

The chain carries TRBV6-5 and TRBJ2-5; weak D call: TRBD2 (7 bases). With 2 bases removed from V and 7 bases from J, the gap between germline ends came to 11 bases. Germline V gene data show CDR1 as MNHEY and CDR2 as SVGAGI. The CDR3 has 13 residues. The CDR3 sequence: CASSYGGARTQYF. The CDR3 DNA reads as TGTGCCAGCAGTTACGGGGGGGCGAGGACCCAGTACTTC.

The chain links TRBV27 to TRBJ1-2, with D maybe TRBD1 (6 bases). The CDR3 has 15 amino acids. Trimming cost V 5 bases and J 7 bases, with 20 bases left between them. Germline values: CDR1 MNHEY, CDR2 SMNVEV (reference sequence). The CDR3 region is CASSMAIGTPVGYTF. The CDR3 nucleotides are TGTGCCAGCAGTATGGCCATAGGGACACCGGTTGGCTACACCTTC.

The rearrangement joins TRBV30 to TRBJ2-1; 11 bases agree with TRBD2. Losses at the gene ends were 0 bases for V and 8 bases for J; bases not matched to a gene: 3. Germline V CDR1 and CDR2: GTSNPN, SVGIG (reference sequence). The CDR3 consists of 14 residues. CDR3 protein: CAWSVGTSGDEQFF. CDR3 nucleotide sequence: TGTGCCTGGAGTGTCGGGACTAGCGGCGATGAGCAGTTCTTC.

This rearrangement joins TRBV5-8 to TRBJ2-5; D remains unclear. Per germline, CDR1 SGHTS and CDR2 YDEGEE. The V and J ends lost 7 bases and 5 bases respectively, with 3 bases between them. This CDR3 region has 9 residues. The CDR3 sequence is CASRETQYF. DNA of the CDR3: TGTGCCAGCCGGGAGACCCAGTACTTC.

V is TRBV25-1 and J is TRBJ2-7; D remains ambiguous. Germline V gene data show CDR1 as MGHDK and CDR2 as SYGVNS. CDR3 length equals 11 residues. V gave up 8 bases and J gave up 6 bases, with 11 bases separating them. The DNA of the CDR3 is TGTGCCAGCGCCCTTAGGACCGAGCAGTACTTC. This gives the protein CASALRTEQYF.

V usage is TRBV24-1 and J usage is TRBJ2-1; 11 bases fit TRBD2. Germline CDR1 and CDR2: KGHDR and SFDVKD. The CDR3 contains 16 residues. V shed 2 bases, J shed 5 bases, and the junction held 4 bases outside the gene matches. The CDR3 DNA sequence: TGTGCCACCAGTGATTCACTAGCGGGAGAAAACAATGAGCAGTTCTTC. Its protein is CATSDSLAGENNEQFF.

The genes are TRBV4-1 and TRBJ2-1, with D perhaps given as TRBD1 or TRBD2 (5 bases each). V was trimmed by 5 bases and J by 5 bases, leaving 16 bases between them. The CDR3 totals 15 residues. Germline V gene sequence: CDR1 MGHRA, CDR2 YSYEKL. CDR3 protein: CASSTSWDGNNEQFF. The CDR3 bases are TGCGCCAGCAGCACGTCATGGGACGGCAACAATGAGCAGTTCTTC.

This sequence joins TRBV12-3 or TRBV12-4 and TRBJ2-3; 11 bases agree with TRBD1. The CDR3 loop spans 15 amino acids. With 6 bases clipped from V and 4 bases from J, the junction kept 6 bases outside the gene matches. The CDR3 bases are TGTGCCAGCAGGCCCGGGACAGGGGGGCCAGATACGCAGTATTTT. The encoded protein is CASRPGTGGPDTQYF.

The rearrangement joins TRBV7-9 to TRBJ1-2; D unclear. Trimming left V 5 bases short and J 5 bases short, with 9 bases between. The length of the CDR3 is 12 residues. CDR1 and CDR2 from the germline V gene are SEHNR and FQNEAQ (reference sequence). CDR3 amino acids: CASSPELYGYTF. In nucleotides, the CDR3 is TGTGCCAGCAGCCCGGAACTGTATGGCTACACCTTC.

The chain has TRBV9 and TRBJ2-3; D gene ambiguous. V lost 0 bases, J lost 5 bases, and 4 bases lay in between. The length of the CDR3 is 12 residues. Germline CDR1 reads SGDLS; CDR2 reads YYNGEE. DNA of the CDR3: TGTGCCAGCAGCGTAGAAGAAGATACGCAGTATTTT. It translates to CASSVEEDTQYF.

This clonotype was observed a single time. The chain employs TRBV20-1 and TRBJ1-1; no reliable D call. The CDR3 totals 15 residues. V lost 5 bases, J lost 5 bases, and 21 bases lay in between. From germline, CDR1 is DFQATT and CDR2 SNEGSKA (reference sequence). The CDR3 spells CSAVQVLGRATEAFF. The DNA for the CDR3 is TGCAGTGCTGTCCAGGTCCTGGGGAGGGCGACTGAAGCTTTCTTT.

This sequence joins TRBV29-1 and TRBJ2-2; D is possibly TRBD1 (5 bases). Germline-derived CDR1 and CDR2 are SQVTM and ANQGSEA. The CDR3 length is 14 residues. Trimming removed 4 bases at V and 6 bases at J, with 15 bases between. CDR3 coding DNA: TGCAGCGTTGTGGGTCAGGGTACCGCCGGGGAGCTGTTTTTT. It yields the protein CSVVGQGTAGELFF.

This clonotype was seen once. The V and J genes are TRBV5-4 and TRBJ2-1, with D unclear. The V end lost 4 bases, the J end lost 0 bases, and 11 bases lay between the germline ends. The V gene's germline CDR1 is SGHNT and CDR2 YYREEE (reference sequence). This CDR3 contains 15 residues. The CDR3 DNA reads TGTGCCAGCAGCCTTCAAGAGGTCTCCTACAATGAGCAGTTCTTC. It is translated as CASSLQEVSYNEQFF.

The chain combines TRBV12-3 or TRBV12-4 with TRBJ2-1, with D possibly TRBD2 on 6 matching bases. Trimming removed 6 bases at V and 0 bases at J, with 9 bases between. The CDR3 runs 14 residues. CDR3 nucleotide sequence: TGTGCCAGCAGGTCCGGGGGCTCCTACAATGAGCAGTTCTTC. The encoded protein is CASRSGGSYNEQFF.

This chain joins TRBV6-5 and TRBJ1-6; no reliable D call. The CDR3 runs 12 residues. Germline V gives CDR1 MNHEY, CDR2 SVGAGI. Deletions cut 5 bases from V and 9 bases from J, with 8 bases between. The CDR3 nucleotides read TGTGCCAGCAGTGAATACGGTTCACCCCTCCACTTT. It yields the protein CASSEYGSPLHF.

The V gene is TRBV3-1, the J gene TRBJ1-2, with D possibly being TRBD1 (6 bases). The germline gives CDR1 LGHDT, CDR2 YNNKEL (reference sequence). V was pared by 1 base and J by 6 bases, with 9 bases between. CDR3 length: 13 amino acids. CDR3 residues: CASSQVTGHGYTF. The CDR3 region has the DNA TGTGCCAGCAGCCAAGTAACAGGGCATGGCTACACCTTC.

The rearrangement joins TRBV3-1 to TRBJ2-1; 7 positions match TRBD2. V dropped 2 bases and J dropped 4; count of bases not matched to a gene: 11. CDR3 length: 17 residues. CDR1 is LGHDT, CDR2 YNNKEL, per germline (reference sequence). The CDR3 nucleotides are TGTGCCAGCAGCCAACCGAAACGGGGGGAGAAATACAATGAGCAGTTCTTC. Its translation: CASSQPKRGEKYNEQFF.

The genes are TRBV24-1 and TRBJ2-1; D not resolved. V was shortened by 2 bases and J by 8 bases, with 24 bases between the two germline ends. CDR1 is KGHDR, CDR2 SFDVKD, per germline. This CDR3 has 18 residues. DNA of the CDR3: TGTGCCACCAGTGATTATACCTCAGGTCCCCTTGACCGGGATGAGCAGTTCTTC. Protein product: CATSDYTSGPLDRDEQFF.

The V gene is TRBV4-2, the J gene TRBJ2-7; weak D call: TRBD2 (7 bases). The length of the CDR3 is 17 residues. Germline V CDR1 and CDR2: LGHNA, YNFKEQ. Trimming removed 4 bases from V and 3 bases from J, with 22 bases in between. Here the CDR3 reads CASSPGASRGRNYEQYF. DNA for the CDR3: TGTGCCAGCAGCCCGGGGGCTTCGCGGGGGCGAAACTACGAGCAGTACTTC.

The J gene is TRBJ2-2, the V gene TRBV30; tentative D call: TRBD2 (5 bases). From germline, CDR1 is GTSNPN and CDR2 SVGIG (reference sequence). This CDR3 has 12 amino acids. V was trimmed by 3 bases and J by 6 bases, leaving 8 bases between them. CDR3 region: CAWSEGAGELFF. The CDR3 nucleotides read TGTGCCTGGAGCGAGGGAGCCGGGGAGCTGTTTTTT.

This clonotype was picked up a small number of times. The rearrangement joins TRBV2 to TRBJ2-5; 9 nucleotides agree with TRBD2. This CDR3 has 15 amino acids. Germline V gives CDR1 SNHLY, CDR2 FYNNEI. J lost 5 bases, V lost 3 bases, and 7 bases had no gene match. The CDR3 loop is CASSDLAGGQETQYF. The CDR3 coding sequence is TGTGCCAGCAGTGACTTGGCGGGGGGGCAGGAGACCCAGTACTTC.